This entry lists 5 T cell receptor beta chains sequenced from one sample in a study of PD-1 and CTLA-4 blockade in melanoma. Profiled with immunoSEQ multiplex PCR; TCRdb holds only in-frame clones, not every one. The sample yields more than 9,000 clones, approximately 80% seen once. The input for sequencing was CD8+ T cells from peripheral blood, taken from a patient given anti-PD-1 treatment. These receptors were obtained from a human donor with melanoma.

This chain connects TRBV12-5 to TRBJ2-3; the D call may be TRBD1 or TRBD2 (5 bases each). Trimming stripped 9 bases from V and 4 bases from J, with 23 bases between. The germline gives CDR1 LGHNT, CDR2 FRNRAP. This CDR3 region has 16 residues. CDR3 DNA: TGTGCTAGGACCTGGACGGGGCCCGGGCCCCCAGATACGCAGTATTTT. It specifies CARTWTGPGPPDTQYF.

This chain uses TRBV6-2 or TRBV6-3 with TRBJ2-4; D not resolved. This CDR3 has 14 amino acids. Germline loops: CDR1 MNHEY, CDR2 SVGEGT. The V and J ends lost 2 bases and 14 bases respectively, with 19 bases between them. This chain's CDR3 is CASSYTPTALYEYF. CDR3 sequence (DNA): TGTGCCAGCAGTTACACCCCCACAGCCCTCTACGAGTACTTC.

The genes are TRBV30 and TRBJ2-7, with 8 bases identical to TRBD1. CDR3 size: 14 residues. Germline trimming cut 1 base from V and 7 bases from J; bases unmatched to any gene: 9. Germline CDR1 is GTSNPN and CDR2 is SVGIG (reference sequence). In DNA form, the CDR3 reads TGTGCCTGGAGTGGGACAGGGATGGCGTTGGAGCAGTACTTC. Its protein product is CAWSGTGMALEQYF.

This clone was detected only a few times. The chain employs TRBV7-8 and TRBJ2-7; 9 bases are shared with TRBD2. CDR3 length equals 17 residues. Germline lookup yields CDR1 SGHVS and CDR2 FQNEAQ. V gave up 5 bases and J gave up 0 bases; unmatched junction bases: 11. This CDR3 reads CASSLRRLAGPSYEQYF. CDR3 DNA sequence: TGTGCCAGCAGCCTCCGGAGGCTAGCGGGGCCCTCCTACGAGCAGTACTTC. The variable domain in full, with the rest retrieved from reference TRBV7-8 and TRBJ2-7, is GAGVSQSPRYKVAKRGQDVALRCDPISGHVSLFWYQQALGQGPEFLTYFQNEAQLDKSGLPSDRFFAERPEGSVSTLKIQRTQQEDSAVYLCASSLRRLAGPSYEQYFGPGTRLTVT.

This chain joins TRBV4-2 and TRBJ2-3; 8 nucleotides match TRBD2. Germline lookup yields CDR1 LGHNA and CDR2 YNFKEQ. Trimming removed 0 bases from V and 1 base from J; junction bases left unmatched: 0. CDR3 length: 15 amino acids. The CDR3 region is CASSQDSGGTDTQYF. CDR3 nucleotide sequence: TGTGCCAGCAGCCAAGATAGCGGGGGCACAGATACGCAGTATTTT.